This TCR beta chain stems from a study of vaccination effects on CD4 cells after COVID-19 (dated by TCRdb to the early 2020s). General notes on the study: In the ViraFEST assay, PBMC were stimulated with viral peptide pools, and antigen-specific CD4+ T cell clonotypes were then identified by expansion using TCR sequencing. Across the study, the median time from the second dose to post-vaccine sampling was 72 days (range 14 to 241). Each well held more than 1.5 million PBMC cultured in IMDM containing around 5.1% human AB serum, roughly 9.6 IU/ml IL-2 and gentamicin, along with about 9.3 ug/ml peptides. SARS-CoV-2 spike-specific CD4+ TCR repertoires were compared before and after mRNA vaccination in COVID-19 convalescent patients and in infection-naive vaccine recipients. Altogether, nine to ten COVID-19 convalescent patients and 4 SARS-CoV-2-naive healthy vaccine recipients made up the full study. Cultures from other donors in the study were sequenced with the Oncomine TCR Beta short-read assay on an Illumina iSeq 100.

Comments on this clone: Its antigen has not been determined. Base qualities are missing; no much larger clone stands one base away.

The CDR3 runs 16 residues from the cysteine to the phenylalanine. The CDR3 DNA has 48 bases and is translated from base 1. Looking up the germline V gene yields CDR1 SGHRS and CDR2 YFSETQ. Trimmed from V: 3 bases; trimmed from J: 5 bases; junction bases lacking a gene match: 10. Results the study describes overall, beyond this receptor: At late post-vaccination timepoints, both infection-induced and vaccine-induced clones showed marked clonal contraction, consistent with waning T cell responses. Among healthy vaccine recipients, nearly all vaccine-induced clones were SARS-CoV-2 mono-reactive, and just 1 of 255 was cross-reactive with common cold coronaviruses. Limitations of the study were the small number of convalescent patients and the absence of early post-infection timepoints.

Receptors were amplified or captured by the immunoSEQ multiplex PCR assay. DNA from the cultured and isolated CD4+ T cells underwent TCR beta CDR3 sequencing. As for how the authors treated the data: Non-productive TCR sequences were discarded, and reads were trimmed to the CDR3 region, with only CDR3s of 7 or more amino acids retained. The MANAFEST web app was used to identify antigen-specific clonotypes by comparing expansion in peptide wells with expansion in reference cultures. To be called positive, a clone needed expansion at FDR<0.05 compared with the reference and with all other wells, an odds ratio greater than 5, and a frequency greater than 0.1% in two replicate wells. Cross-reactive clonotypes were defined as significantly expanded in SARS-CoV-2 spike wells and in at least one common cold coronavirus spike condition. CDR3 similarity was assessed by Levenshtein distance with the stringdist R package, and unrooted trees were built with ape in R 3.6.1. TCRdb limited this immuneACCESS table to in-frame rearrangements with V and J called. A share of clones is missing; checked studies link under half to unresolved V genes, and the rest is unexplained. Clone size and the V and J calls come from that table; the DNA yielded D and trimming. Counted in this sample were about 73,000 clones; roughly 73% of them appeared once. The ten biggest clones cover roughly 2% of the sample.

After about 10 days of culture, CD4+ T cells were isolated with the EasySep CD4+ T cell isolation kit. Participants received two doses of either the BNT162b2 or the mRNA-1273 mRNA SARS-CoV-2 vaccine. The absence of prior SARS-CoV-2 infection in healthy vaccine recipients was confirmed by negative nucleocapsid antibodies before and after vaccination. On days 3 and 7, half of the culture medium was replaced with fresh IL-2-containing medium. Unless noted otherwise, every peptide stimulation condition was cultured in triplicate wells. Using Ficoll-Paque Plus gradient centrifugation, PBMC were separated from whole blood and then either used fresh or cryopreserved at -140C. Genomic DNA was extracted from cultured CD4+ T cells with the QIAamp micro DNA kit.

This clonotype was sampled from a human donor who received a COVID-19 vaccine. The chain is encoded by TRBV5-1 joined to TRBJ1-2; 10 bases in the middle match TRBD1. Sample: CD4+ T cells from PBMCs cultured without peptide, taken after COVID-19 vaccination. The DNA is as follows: TGCGCCAGCAGCTGGGCCGGGACAGGGGTTTTGTATGGCTACACCTTC. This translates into CASSWAGTGVLYGYTF.